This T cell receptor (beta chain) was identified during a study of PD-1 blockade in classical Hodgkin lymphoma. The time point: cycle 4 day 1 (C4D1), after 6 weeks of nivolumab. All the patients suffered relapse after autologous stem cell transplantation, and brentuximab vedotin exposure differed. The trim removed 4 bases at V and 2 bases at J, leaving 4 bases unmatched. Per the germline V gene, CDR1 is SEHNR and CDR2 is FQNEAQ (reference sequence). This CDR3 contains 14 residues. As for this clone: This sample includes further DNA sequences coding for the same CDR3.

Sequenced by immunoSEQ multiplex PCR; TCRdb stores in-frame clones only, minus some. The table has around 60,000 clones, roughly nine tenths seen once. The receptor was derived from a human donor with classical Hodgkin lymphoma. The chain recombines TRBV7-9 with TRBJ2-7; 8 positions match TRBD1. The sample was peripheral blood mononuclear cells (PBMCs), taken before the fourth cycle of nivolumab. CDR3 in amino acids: CASSSQGAPYEQYF. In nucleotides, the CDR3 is TGTGCCAGCAGCTCCCAGGGGGCCCCCTACGAGCAGTACTTC.